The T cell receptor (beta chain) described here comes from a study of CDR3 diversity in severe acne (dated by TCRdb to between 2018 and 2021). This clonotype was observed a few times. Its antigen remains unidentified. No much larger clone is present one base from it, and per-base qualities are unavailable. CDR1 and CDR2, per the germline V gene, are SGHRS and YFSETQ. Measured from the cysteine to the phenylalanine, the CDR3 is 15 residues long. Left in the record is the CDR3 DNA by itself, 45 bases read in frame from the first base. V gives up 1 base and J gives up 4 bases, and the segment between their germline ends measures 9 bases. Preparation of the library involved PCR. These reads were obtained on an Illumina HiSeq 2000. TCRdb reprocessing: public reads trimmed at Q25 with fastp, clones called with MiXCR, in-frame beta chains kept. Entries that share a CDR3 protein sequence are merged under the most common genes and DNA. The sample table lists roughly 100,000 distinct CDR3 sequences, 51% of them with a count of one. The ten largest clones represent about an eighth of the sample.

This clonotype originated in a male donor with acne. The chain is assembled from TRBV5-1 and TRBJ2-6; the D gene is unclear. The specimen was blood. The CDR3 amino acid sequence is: CASSLFRAGANVLTF. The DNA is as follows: TGCGCCAGCAGCTTGTTTCGAGCGGGGGCCAACGTCCTGACTTTC. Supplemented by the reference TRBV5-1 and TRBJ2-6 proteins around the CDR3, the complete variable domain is KAGVTQTPRYLIKTRGQQVTLSCSPISGHRSVSWYQQTPGQGLQFLFEYFSETQRNKGNFPGRFSGRQFSNSRSEMNVSTLELGDSALYLCASSLFRAGANVLTFGAGSRLTVL.